Following are 29 T cell receptor beta chains from one sample sequenced in a study of blood T cell repertoires in COVID-19. Libraries were prepared by immunoSEQ multiplex PCR; TCRdb keeps only in-frame clonotypes and omits some of them. The sample carries approximately 260,000 clones, 70% to 90% recorded once. The specimen sequenced was peripheral blood. All receptors derive from a woman between 35 and 50 years old who had recovered from COVID-19.

The chain is built from TRBV20-1 and TRBJ1-4, with TRBD1 matching 7 bases. Germline lookup yields CDR1 DFQATT and CDR2 SNEGSKA (reference sequence). V trimming: 3 bases; J trimming: 8 bases; junction bases outside the gene matches: 6. The CDR3 consists of 13 residues. The CDR3 region is CSASEGAGEKLFF. CDR3 coding DNA: TGCAGTGCTAGTGAGGGGGCCGGAGAAAAACTGTTTTTT.

The J gene is TRBJ2-1, the V gene TRBV6-5; TRBD2 matches 7 bases. This CDR3 contains 13 residues. The germline gives CDR1 MNHEY, CDR2 SVGAGI. V lost 4 bases and J lost 14; bases outside the gene matches: 11. CDR3 protein: CASSSGTTTIEFF. CDR3 DNA: TGTGCCAGCAGTTCCGGGACTACAACCATAGAGTTCTTC.

The rearrangement links TRBV19 to TRBJ2-2, with D possibly being TRBD1 (5 bases). V lost 3 bases and J lost 8, with 10 bases in between. The CDR3 is made up of 13 amino acids. Per the germline V gene, CDR1 is LNHDA and CDR2 is SQIVND (reference sequence). The CDR3 DNA is TGTGCCAGTAGTATCTTCAGGGAAGGGGAGCTGTTTTTT. Encoded protein: CASSIFREGELFF.

The chain is built from TRBV7-9 and TRBJ1-4; tentatively, D is TRBD1 (6 bases). V was shortened by 5 bases and J by 11 bases, with 15 bases between the two germline ends. This CDR3 has 13 residues. In germline, CDR1 is SEHNR, CDR2 FQNEAQ (reference sequence). CDR3 coding DNA: TGTGCCAGCAGCGGGGAAACAGGGTCGAAACTGTTTTTT. Residues: CASSGETGSKLFF.

This rearrangement joins TRBV7-9 to TRBJ1-2; D is ambiguous. CDR3 length: 13 residues. Deletions cut 6 bases from V and 7 bases from J, with 15 bases between. CDR1 SEHNR and CDR2 FQNEAQ come from the germline V gene (reference sequence). The CDR3: CASSRGGEAGYTF. Here the CDR3 DNA reads TGTGCCAGCAGTCGAGGCGGGGAAGCTGGCTACACCTTC.

The chain employs TRBV11-2 and TRBJ2-5; 8 nucleotides line up with TRBD2. The CDR3 runs 15 residues. V shed 5 bases, J shed 5 bases, and the junction held 10 bases outside the gene matches. Germline V gene data show CDR1 as SGHAT and CDR2 as FQNNGV. CDR3 sequence (DNA): TGTGCCAGCAGCCTAACCAGGACTAGCATGGAGACCCAGTACTTC. It yields the protein CASSLTRTSMETQYF. The full variable domain, its missing parts supplied by reference TRBV11-2 and TRBJ2-5, is EAGVAQSPRYKIIEKRQSVAFWCNPISGHATLYWYQQILGQGPKLLIQFQNNGVVDDSQLPKDRFSAERLKGVDSTLKIQPAKLEDSAVYLCASSLTRTSMETQYFGPGTRLLVL.

This chain links TRBV25-1 with TRBJ2-5; D is uncertain. CDR1 MGHDK and CDR2 SYGVNS come from the germline V gene. The germline V and J ends were trimmed by 6 bases and 5 bases, with 22 bases remaining between them. The CDR3 runs 16 residues. The CDR3 here is CASRASWSRQAETQYF. The CDR3 nucleotides are TGTGCCAGCAGGGCCTCCTGGTCAAGGCAAGCGGAGACCCAGTACTTC.

The genes are TRBV24-1 and TRBJ1-2; unclear D gene. V lost 12 bases to trimming and J lost 5 bases, with 12 bases between them. The CDR3 contains 11 residues. Germline V gene sequence: CDR1 KGHDR, CDR2 SFDVKD. DNA for the CDR3: TGTGCCCCTAGAAATCTGTATGGCTACACCTTC. Its protein product is CAPRNLYGYTF.

The J gene is TRBJ2-3, the V gene TRBV12-5; 7 positions match TRBD1. V gave up 4 bases and J gave up 1 base; unmatched junction bases: 14. This CDR3 comprises 18 residues. The germline CDR1 and CDR2 sequences are LGHNT and FRNRAP. The CDR3 nucleotides are TGTGCTAGTGGTTCCACGGAGAAGGGGGCGCTTGGCACAGATACGCAGTATTTT. Protein: CASGSTEKGALGTDTQYF.

This clone was counted only a few times. The V gene is TRBV9, the J gene TRBJ1-4, with TRBD1 as a possible D gene (5 bases). The CDR3 loop spans 12 amino acids. Trimming removed 3 bases from V and 10 bases from J, with 10 bases in between. Per germline, CDR1 SGDLS and CDR2 YYNGEE. The CDR3 region is CASSGQTGKLFF. The CDR3 nucleotides are TGTGCCAGCAGCGGACAGACGGGAAAACTGTTTTTT.

This sequence joins TRBV4-3 and TRBJ2-5; 7 bases map to TRBD2. With V trimmed by 4 bases and J by 5 bases, 10 bases remained unmatched. This CDR3 comprises 15 residues. CDR1 LGHNA and CDR2 YSLEER come from the germline V gene. CDR3 loop: CASSLSGGSQETQYF. The DNA of the CDR3 is TGCGCCAGCAGCCTCTCCGGCGGGAGTCAGGAGACCCAGTACTTC.

The rearrangement joins TRBV6-5 to TRBJ2-7, with 7 bases matching TRBD1. V was pared by 7 bases and J by 2 bases, with 8 bases of the junction left unmatched. The CDR3 sequence is 14 residues long. The germline gives CDR1 MNHEY, CDR2 SVGAGI. CDR3 in amino acids: CASTLEQGAYEQYF. The DNA of the CDR3 is TGTGCCAGCACCTTGGAGCAGGGGGCCTACGAGCAGTACTTC.

This clone was picked up one time. The chain has TRBV11-3 and TRBJ2-3; a possible D gene is TRBD1 (5 bases). Per germline, CDR1 SGHNT and CDR2 YENEEA. This CDR3 comprises 15 residues. V was trimmed by 7 bases and J by 2 bases, leaving 16 bases between them. Here the CDR3 reads CASTNRGFSTDTQYF. DNA for the CDR3: TGTGCCAGCACCAATAGGGGCTTCTCCACAGATACGCAGTATTTT.

The J gene is TRBJ2-3, the V gene TRBV28; 7 bases are a match to TRBD1. V was clipped by 4 bases and J by 2 bases; unmatched bases: 6. The CDR3 spans 15 residues. Germline assignment: CDR1 MDHEN and CDR2 SYDVKM. The DNA for the CDR3 is TGTGCCAGCAGTTCCGGACAGGTCCCCACAGATACGCAGTATTTT. Translation: CASSSGQVPTDTQYF.

The gene calls are TRBV6-5 and TRBJ2-3, with 8 bases fitting TRBD2. V trimming: 4 bases; J trimming: 0 bases; junction bases outside the gene matches: 6. The germline gives CDR1 MNHEY, CDR2 SVGAGI. There are 16 residues in the CDR3. The DNA for the CDR3 is TGTGCCAGCAGTTCGGGGGGGGCCCCCAGCACAGATACGCAGTATTTT. It is translated as CASSSGGAPSTDTQYF.

With regard to this clone: One end of the junction varies from germline; a read error may be responsible. Other DNA sequences in this specimen translate into the identical CDR3. The chain joins TRBV30 to TRBJ2-7, with TRBD1 identical over 12 bases. The CDR3 totals 15 residues. The V gene's germline CDR1 is GTSNPN and CDR2 SVGIG (reference sequence). The CDR3 protein is CAWAGAGTGGRKQYF. CDR3 DNA: TGTGCCTGGGCGGGAGCCGGGACAGGGGGCCGTAAGCAGTACTTT.

CDR3 DNA: TGTGCCAGTAGGGCTGTTACCGAAAAACTGTTTTTT. Translated, it gives CASRAVTEKLFF. The rearrangement links TRBV19 to TRBJ1-4; D is undetermined. Trimming removed 6 bases from V and 8 bases from J, with 10 bases in between. Germline lookup yields CDR1 LNHDA and CDR2 SQIVND (reference sequence). The CDR3 is 12 amino acids.

J is TRBJ1-2 and V is TRBV4-1, with 10 bases aligning to TRBD1. The CDR3 extends over 18 amino acids. Losses at the gene ends were 4 bases for V and 4 bases for J; bases not matched to a gene: 15. The germline V gene has CDR1 MGHRA and CDR2 YSYEKL. CDR3 sequence (DNA): TGCGCCAGCAGCCTAAAATTCTTTGGGACAGGGGAGACCTATGGCTACACCTTC. It translates to CASSLKFFGTGETYGYTF.

V usage is TRBV19 and J usage is TRBJ1-6; 8 nucleotides line up with TRBD1. There are 15 residues in the CDR3. Unmatched junction bases numbered 6, after V lost 1 base and J lost 10 bases. In germline, CDR1 is LNHDA, CDR2 SQIVND (reference sequence). The DNA of the CDR3 is TGTGCCAGTAGTATAGTTGACAGGGGAGGATCACCCCTCCACTTT. Its translation: CASSIVDRGGSPLHF.

This sequence joins TRBV28 and TRBJ1-2, with D possibly TRBD1 on 5 matching bases. Germline values: CDR1 MDHEN, CDR2 SYDVKM. The CDR3 runs 12 residues. The V end lost 4 bases, the J end lost 6 bases, and 9 bases lay between the germline ends. CDR3 sequence (DNA): TGTGCCAGCAGTTCTCCGGGGGATGGCTACACCTTC. Translating gives CASSSPGDGYTF.

The gene calls are TRBV6-1 and TRBJ1-4, with D unresolved. Trimming removed 2 bases at V and 5 bases at J, with 12 bases between. The germline gives CDR1 MNHNS, CDR2 SASEGT. The CDR3 consists of 15 residues. Written as DNA, the CDR3 is TGTGCCAGCAGTGAACAGCCGGGATTAAATGAAAAACTGTTTTTT. It specifies CASSEQPGLNEKLFF.

The chain carries TRBV11-2 and TRBJ2-2, with 8 bases that match TRBD2. The germline CDR1 and CDR2 sequences are SGHAT and FQNNGV. The CDR3 is 16 amino acids. V shed 5 bases and J 5 bases; nucleotides not matched to a gene: 10. DNA of the CDR3: TGTGCCAGCAGCGGACTAGCTGATCGCCGGACCGGGGAGCTGTTTTTT. Translated: CASSGLADRRTGELFF.

The chain combines TRBV5-6 with TRBJ2-1, with 8 bases fitting TRBD1. Germline CDR1 is SGHDT and CDR2 is YYEEEE. Trimming took 4 bases from V and 3 from J; bases not matched to a gene: 12. The CDR3 contains 17 residues. CDR3 nucleotide sequence: TGTGCCAGCAGCCCCTCACCCGACAGGGGCAACTACAATGAGCAGTTCTTC. Translated: CASSPSPDRGNYNEQFF.

As concerns this clone: Other DNA sequences in the same sample also yield this CDR3. CDR3 loop: CASSLVYSSGNTIYF. CDR3 DNA: TGTGCCAGCAGCTTAGTCTATAGCTCTGGAAACACCATATATTTT. The J gene is TRBJ1-3, the V gene TRBV7-2, with D uncertain. V was shortened by 1 base and J by 0 bases, with 7 bases between the two germline ends. The germline gives CDR1 SGHTA, CDR2 FQGNSA. The CDR3 is 15 amino acids.

The CDR3 bases are TGCAGCGTTGAAGTTTTACAGGGGGTTCACGAGCAGTACTTC. This sequence encodes CSVEVLQGVHEQYF. The rearrangement joins TRBV29-1 to TRBJ2-7; 8 bases match TRBD1. The V gene's germline CDR1 is SQVTM and CDR2 ANQGSEA. After removal of 1 base from V and 5 bases from J, the junction contained 7 bases not matched to a gene. This CDR3 comprises 14 residues.

The chain is built from TRBV14 and TRBJ2-1; D remains ambiguous. In germline, CDR1 is SGHDN, CDR2 FVKESK. The CDR3 runs to 11 residues. V lost 1 base, J lost 12 bases, and 7 bases lay in between. The CDR3: CASSQAQRQFF. CDR3 DNA: TGTGCCAGCAGCCAAGCGCAGCGGCAGTTCTTC.

The chain joins TRBV19 to TRBJ1-5, with a weak D call TRBD1 (5 bases). Germline CDR1 and CDR2: LNHDA and SQIVND (reference sequence). The CDR3 length is 14 residues. Trimming pared 7 bases from V and 7 bases from J, leaving 17 bases between. CDR3 bases: TGTGCCAGTAAACGCTCAGGGACTGTGCAGCCCCAGCATTTT. Translation gives CASKRSGTVQPQHF.

The chain carries TRBV24-1 and TRBJ1-5; 9 bases fit TRBD1. The length of the CDR3 is 17 residues. Trimming cost V 2 bases and J 5 bases; bases outside gene matches: 9. Germline CDR1 reads KGHDR; CDR2 reads SFDVKD. This CDR3 reads CATSDCEGQGHDQPQHF. The CDR3, as DNA: TGTGCCACCAGTGATTGTGAGGGACAGGGACACGATCAGCCCCAGCATTTT.

This clone appeared once. The CDR3 is CASSVGPRGANTEAFF. DNA for the CDR3: TGTGCCAGCAGCGTAGGCCCCAGGGGGGCCAACACTGAAGCTTTCTTT. V and J are TRBV9 and TRBJ1-1, with 7 nucleotides matching TRBD1. CDR1 SGDLS and CDR2 YYNGEE come from the germline V gene. V lost 0 bases and J lost 2; bases outside the gene matches: 7. CDR3 size: 16 residues. Complete variable domain (other parts from reference TRBV9 and TRBJ1-1): DSGVTQTPKHLITATGQRVTLRCSPRSGDLSVYWYQQSLDQGLQFLIQYYNGEERAKGNILERFSAQQFPDLHSELNLSSLELGDSALYFCASSVGPRGANTEAFFGQGTRLTVV.